These 21 T cell receptor beta chains came from one sample sequenced in a study of blood T cell repertoires in COVID-19. Clones were sequenced by immunoSEQ multiplex PCR, and TCRdb holds only the in-frame ones, with some missing. The data hold about 150,000 clones, with roughly 80% observed a single time. Sequencing was performed on peripheral blood. These receptors were collected from a man in his 70s with active or convalescent COVID-19.

CDR3: CATSDPRTGTYGYTF. CDR3 DNA sequence: TGTGCCACCAGTGATCCACGGACAGGGACCTATGGCTACACCTTC. The chain joins TRBV24-1 to TRBJ1-2, with TRBD1 matching 8 bases. CDR1 is KGHDR, CDR2 SFDVKD, per germline. Unmatched junction bases numbered 6, after V lost 3 bases and J lost 4 bases. The CDR3 has 15 amino acids.

The CDR3 DNA follows: TGTGCCAGCAGCACCGGGACAGGGGTCAGGCAGTACTTC. As protein: CASSTGTGVRQYF. This chain connects TRBV7-9 to TRBJ2-7; 10 bases agree with TRBD1. CDR3 size: 13 residues. Germline CDR1 SEHNR, CDR2 FQNEAQ (reference sequence). With V trimmed by 5 bases and J by 9 bases, 7 bases remained unmatched.

The J gene is TRBJ2-2, the V gene TRBV7-9; tentatively, D is TRBD1 (6 bases). CDR1 is SEHNR, CDR2 FQNEAQ, per germline (reference sequence). The CDR3 is made up of 15 amino acids. Trimming removed 5 bases at V and 6 bases at J, with 16 bases between. Written as DNA, the CDR3 is TGTGCCAGCAGCGAAAACAGGGTTGGGGCCGGGGAGCTGTTTTTT. Residues: CASSENRVGAGELFF. Using reference TRBV7-9 and TRBJ2-2 for the parts outside the CDR3, the full variable domain is DTGVSQNPRHKITKRGQNVTFRCDPISEHNRLYWYRQTLGQGPEFLTYFQNEAQLEKSRLLSDRFSAERPKGSFSTLEIQRTEQGDSAMYLCASSENRVGAGELFFGEGSRLTVL.

The chain employs TRBV12-5 and TRBJ2-2; 8 positions agree with TRBD2. Germline CDR1 LGHNT, CDR2 FRNRAP. The CDR3 covers 16 residues. Trimming removed 5 bases from V and 3 bases from J; junction bases left unmatched: 8. For the CDR3, the DNA is TGTGCTAGTGGTCTAACCCGGGGGGGAGACACCGGGGAGCTGTTTTTT. Translated, it gives CASGLTRGGDTGELFF.

The chain uses TRBV12-3 or TRBV12-4 and TRBJ1-6; D may be TRBD1 (5 bases). Trimming took off 6 bases at V and 10 bases at J, with 13 bases between the two ends. The CDR3 covers 13 residues. Here the CDR3 reads CASSRIKGSPLHF. In nucleotides, the CDR3 is TGTGCCAGCAGCCGAATCAAGGGGTCACCCCTCCACTTT.

CDR3 nucleotide sequence: TGCGCCAGCAGCTTGGATCTCGGGGGGAAGACAGATACGCAGTATTTT. Translated: CASSLDLGGKTDTQYF. The V and J genes are TRBV5-1 and TRBJ2-3; 7 positions agree with TRBD2. The trim removed 0 bases at V and 3 bases at J, leaving 7 bases unmatched. The germline gives CDR1 SGHRS, CDR2 YFSETQ. The CDR3 has 16 amino acids.

The gene calls are TRBV7-3 and TRBJ2-7; TRBD1 agrees at 8 bases. Germline V CDR1 and CDR2: SGHTA, FQGTGA. This CDR3 contains 14 residues. After removal of 5 bases from V and 1 base from J, the junction contained 4 bases not matched to a gene. The CDR3 nucleotides are TGTGCCAGCAGCCCCAGGACAGGGTCCTACGAGCAGTACTTC. Encoded protein: CASSPRTGSYEQYF.

This chain connects TRBV15 to TRBJ1-4; 9 bases are shared with TRBD1. This CDR3 is built from 15 residues. Germline V CDR1 and CDR2: LNHNV, YYDKDF (reference sequence). V lost 1 base to trimming and J lost 8 bases; unmatched junction nucleotides: 5. CDR3 amino acids: CATSRGGTGWEKLFF. The CDR3 bases are TGTGCCACCAGCAGAGGGGGGACAGGGTGGGAAAAACTGTTTTTT.

The V and J genes are TRBV7-6 and TRBJ1-1, with unresolved D. CDR3 size: 17 residues. V shed 2 bases and J shed 3 bases, with 19 bases lying between them. Germline CDR1 SGHVS, CDR2 FNYEAQ. The CDR3 protein is CASSLPPKASRDTEAFF. DNA of the CDR3: TGTGCCAGCAGCTTACCCCCCAAGGCTTCGAGGGACACTGAAGCTTTCTTT.

J is TRBJ1-4 and V is TRBV9, with 8 bases lining up with TRBD1. The ends lost 3 bases at V and 8 bases at J; junction bases unmatched: 6. Per the germline V gene, CDR1 is SGDLS and CDR2 is YYNGEE. This CDR3 contains 14 residues. The CDR3 nucleotides are TGTGCCAGCAGCGATACGACAGGGGTAGAAAAACTGTTTTTT. Residues: CASSDTTGVEKLFF.

The gene calls are TRBV9 and TRBJ2-2, with a weak D call TRBD1 (6 bases). The CDR3 is 15 residues long. Germline V gives CDR1 SGDLS, CDR2 YYNGEE. Trimming removed 4 bases at V and 4 bases at J, with 14 bases between. The CDR3 protein is CASSPRQVSTGELFF. CDR3 in DNA: TGTGCCAGCAGCCCTCGACAGGTGTCCACCGGGGAGCTGTTTTTT.

This chain connects TRBV7-2 to TRBJ1-5; 7 nucleotides match TRBD1. CDR3 length equals 15 residues. Germline V gene sequence: CDR1 SGHTA, CDR2 FQGNSA. V was clipped by 5 bases and J by 4 bases; unmatched bases: 8. The CDR3 region has the DNA TGTGCCAGCAGCGCCGACAGGGAAGGTAATCAGCCCCAGCATTTT. This sequence encodes CASSADREGNQPQHF.

This chain uses TRBV27 with TRBJ2-1, with D perhaps TRBD1 (5 bases). Trimming pared 3 bases from V and 3 bases from J, leaving 12 bases between. The CDR3 runs 15 residues. Germline V gene sequence: CDR1 MNHEY, CDR2 SMNVEV (reference sequence). The CDR3 DNA is TGTGCCAGCAGTTTTATCGACAGAATCTACAATGAGCAGTTCTTC. Amino acid sequence: CASSFIDRIYNEQFF.

The rearrangement uses TRBV5-1 and TRBJ1-6, with 8 nucleotides matching TRBD1. The CDR3 length is 16 residues. Germline assignment: CDR1 SGHRS and CDR2 YFSETQ. Unmatched junction bases numbered 7, after V lost 4 bases and J lost 4 bases. In DNA form, the CDR3 reads TGCGCCAGCAGCGACGGGACAGGTAGATATAATTCACCCCTCCACTTT. The encoded protein is CASSDGTGRYNSPLHF.

This chain uses TRBV9 with TRBJ2-2, with TRBD1 matching over 7 bases. The germline gives CDR1 SGDLS, CDR2 YYNGEE. The CDR3 length is 16 residues. Trimming took 0 bases from V and 7 from J; bases not matched to a gene: 9. The DNA for the CDR3 is TGTGCCAGCAGCGTAGCCCAAGGGGGCTATATCGGGGAGCTGTTTTTT. Translated, it gives CASSVAQGGYIGELFF.

This sequence joins TRBV27 and TRBJ2-5; 7 bases fit TRBD2. The trim removed 6 bases at V and 5 bases at J, leaving 9 bases unmatched. In germline, CDR1 is MNHEY, CDR2 SMNVEV (reference sequence). The CDR3 consists of 14 residues. The CDR3 here is CASSVGLVRETQYF. Written as DNA, the CDR3 is TGTGCCAGCAGCGTCGGACTAGTTAGGGAGACCCAGTACTTC.

J is TRBJ1-2 and V is TRBV6-2 or TRBV6-3; no definite D call. The germline V and J ends were trimmed by 6 bases and 4 bases, with 9 bases remaining between them. CDR1 is MNHEY, CDR2 SVGEGT, per germline. The CDR3 has 12 amino acids. This chain's CDR3 is CASSSSSYGYTF. The DNA of the CDR3 is TGTGCCAGCAGCTCCTCCAGCTATGGCTACACCTTC.

The genes are TRBV2 and TRBJ1-1, with a possible D match to TRBD1 (6 bases). V gave up 7 bases and J gave up 4 bases, with 19 bases separating them. Looked up from germline, CDR1 is SNHLY and CDR2 is FYNNEI. The CDR3 is 15 amino acids. The CDR3 DNA reads as TGTGCCAGCAAGTACTACAGGGATGGTGGCACTGAAGCTTTCTTT. Its translation is CASKYYRDGGTEAFF. Looking up the rest from reference TRBV2 and TRBJ1-1 gives the full variable domain: EPEVTQTPSHQVTQMGQEVILRCVPISNHLYFYWYRQILGQKVEFLVSFYNNEISEKSEIFDDQFSVERPDGSNFTLKIRSTKLEDSAMYFCASKYYRDGGTEAFFGQGTRLTVV.

CDR3 DNA: TGCGCCAGCAGTGAGTTAGCGGGGGATACGCAGTATTTT. Protein: CASSELAGDTQYF. The V call is TRBV10-1, the J call TRBJ2-3; 8 nucleotides agree with TRBD2. Trimming removed 1 base from V and 6 bases from J; junction bases left unmatched: 0. This CDR3 has 13 residues. Germline V gene data show CDR1 as WNHNN and CDR2 as SYGVQD (reference sequence).

The table lists this clone with a count of one. V and J are TRBV19 and TRBJ1-4; weak D call: TRBD1 (5 bases). The V gene lost 2 bases and the J gene lost 8 bases, with 12 bases spanning the gap. CDR1 and CDR2 (germline): LNHDA, SQIVND (reference sequence). The CDR3 spans 14 residues. The CDR3, as DNA: TGTGCCAGTAGTATAAATGGGGCATCCGAAAAACTGTTTTTT. Its translation: CASSINGASEKLFF.

V and J are TRBV7-8 and TRBJ1-1, with D possibly matching TRBD1 (6 bases). The CDR3 spans 17 residues. V dropped 2 bases and J dropped 0 bases, with 16 bases sitting between them. Looked up from germline, CDR1 is SGHVS and CDR2 is FQNEAQ. The CDR3 reads CASSLLRRGGLNTEAFF. CDR3 DNA sequence: TGTGCCAGCAGCTTACTCCGAAGGGGGGGGTTGAACACTGAAGCTTTCTTT.